The clone carrying this TCR beta chain appeared many times. As yet, its antigen is unknown. An expansion of CD8+CD57+ cells by flow cytometry had been shown in patients chosen for sequencing. The length of the CDR3 is 15 residues. CDR1 SGHAT and CDR2 FQNNGV come from the germline V gene. V shed 3 bases, J shed 4 bases, and the junction held 4 bases outside the gene matches. The source of the sample is a study of CD8+CD57+ T cells in acquired aplastic anemia. As for the study in general: Recorded DNA amounts for sorted CD4+ and CD8+ cells had an average of 3.2 ug. Study results and caveats: Simpson's diversity of CD8+ cells was not significantly different in patients compared with controls.

It was genomic DNA that served as the template for profiling TCR beta VDJ and CDR3. A single record per CDR3 protein comes from TCRdb applying MiXCR to the reads. The table lists some 170,000 distinct CDR3 sequences, roughly 63% of them singletons. V usage is TRBV11-2 and J usage is TRBJ1-1; TRBD1 matches at 11 bases. The TCR originated in a human donor with aplastic anemia. Sequenced sample: sorted CD4+, CD8+, or CD8+CD57+ T cells (not recorded which) from PBMCs. The CDR3 loop reads CASSFGQGASTEAFF. The CDR3 nucleotides read TGTGCCAGCAGCTTCGGACAGGGGGCATCCACTGAAGCTTTCTTT.